The T cell receptor (beta chain) under discussion was sequenced for a study of T cell changes during pregnancy in multiple sclerosis. The CDR3 is 13 residues long. Trimming removed 7 bases from V and 3 bases from J, with 10 bases in between. CDR1 MDHEN and CDR2 SYDVKM come from the germline V gene. Clones were read by immunoSEQ multiplex PCR, and TCRdb kept only the in-frame ones, dropping some. Seen here are 85,000 to 100,000 clones, around 93% observed once, and the top ten hold around 0.99%. This clone came up a few times. This receptor was taken from a female donor with multiple sclerosis, enrolled in a pregnancy study. Sequenced here: peripheral blood, sampled after pregnancy. This chain uses TRBV28 with TRBJ1-3; perhaps TRBD1 as D (6 bases). The CDR3 sequence: CASIPGDGNTIYF. The CDR3 DNA reads TGTGCCAGCATCCCAGGGGATGGAAACACCATATATTTT.